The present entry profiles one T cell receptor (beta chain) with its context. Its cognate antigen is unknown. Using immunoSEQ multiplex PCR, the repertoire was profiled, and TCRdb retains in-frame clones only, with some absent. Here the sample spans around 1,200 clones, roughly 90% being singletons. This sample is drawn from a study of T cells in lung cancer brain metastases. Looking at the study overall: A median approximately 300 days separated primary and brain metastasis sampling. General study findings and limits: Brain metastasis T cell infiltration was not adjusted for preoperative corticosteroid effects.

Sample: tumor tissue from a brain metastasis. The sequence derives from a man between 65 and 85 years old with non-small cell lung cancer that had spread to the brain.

The CDR3 DNA follows: TGTGCCAGCAGCTCGACTGGGGCCAACGTCCTGACTTTC. Protein sequence: CASSSTGANVLTF. The rearrangement uses TRBV7-9 and TRBJ2-6; D is undetermined. Trimming shortened V by 4 bases and J by 2 bases, and 3 bases separated the two germline ends. CDR1 and CDR2 from the germline V gene are SEHNR and FQNEAQ (reference sequence). The CDR3 sequence is 13 residues long.